One and the same sample provided the 14 T cell receptor beta chains below, sequenced in a study of blood T cell repertoires in COVID-19. TCRdb's copy holds only in-frame clones and misses some; the assay was immunoSEQ multiplex PCR. The repertoire consists of approximately 160,000 clones, with around 80% occurring once and the leading ten covering less than 20%. Source material: peripheral blood. These receptors were obtained from a woman older than 75 with acute or convalescent COVID-19.

The chain recombines TRBV28 with TRBJ2-7; D is undetermined. Looked up from germline, CDR1 is MDHEN and CDR2 is SYDVKM. CDR3 length equals 12 residues. V was shortened by 6 bases and J by 7 bases, with 13 bases between the two germline ends. CDR3 region: CASSFESREQYF. CDR3 sequence (DNA): TGTGCCAGCAGCTTCGAGAGCAGGGAGCAGTACTTC.

Only a few counts were recorded for this clone. V gene TRBV9 combines with J gene TRBJ1-2; 11 nucleotides match TRBD1. The germline CDR1 and CDR2 sequences are SGDLS and YYNGEE. Germline trimming cut 0 bases from V and 7 bases from J; bases unmatched to any gene: 5. This CDR3 comprises 15 residues. In nucleotides, the CDR3 is TGTGCCAGCAGCGTAGCTGGACAGGGGGCAGGTGGCTACACCTTC. Protein sequence: CASSVAGQGAGGYTF.

The chain has TRBV15 and TRBJ1-4, with unresolved D. V lost 0 bases to trimming and J lost 4 bases, with 3 bases between them. The CDR3 runs to 13 residues. Germline-derived CDR1 and CDR2 are LNHNV and YYDKDF (reference sequence). For the CDR3, the DNA is TGTGCCACCAGCAGAGACAGTAATGAAAAACTGTTTTTT. It specifies CATSRDSNEKLFF. Looking up the rest from reference TRBV15 and TRBJ1-4 gives the full variable domain: DAMVIQNPRYQVTQFGKPVTLSCSQTLNHNVMYWYQQKSSQAPKLLFHYYDKDFNNEADTPDNFQSRRPNTSFCFLDIRSPGLGDTAMYLCATSRDSNEKLFFGSGTQLSVL.

This chain links TRBV7-9 with TRBJ1-3, with no clear D. The length of the CDR3 is 12 residues. The V end was cut by 1 base, the J end by 9 bases, with 7 bases between. Germline-derived CDR1 and CDR2 are SEHNR and FQNEAQ (reference sequence). The CDR3: CASSLGSTTIYF. The CDR3 nucleotides read TGTGCCAGCAGCTTAGGAAGCACCACCATATATTTT.

Here the CDR3 reads CASSIDLFYSETQYF. Here the CDR3 DNA reads TGTGCCAGTAGTATAGATCTTTTCTACTCCGAGACCCAGTACTTC. The chain joins TRBV19 to TRBJ2-5; D gene ambiguous. Germline V gene lookup returns CDR1 LNHDA and CDR2 SQIVND (reference sequence). The CDR3 runs 15 residues. Between the trimmed V and J ends, which lost 0 bases and 5 bases, there was a span of 13 bases.

J is TRBJ2-3 and V is TRBV28; 9 bases map to TRBD2. This CDR3 is 18 amino acids long. The germline V gene encodes CDR1 MDHEN and CDR2 SYDVKM. Trimming took 6 bases from V and 2 from J; bases not matched to a gene: 15. CDR3 coding DNA: TGTGCCAGCAGCATTAGAGAAGGAGCGGGAGGATACACAGATACGCAGTATTTT. As protein: CASSIREGAGGYTDTQYF.

The CDR3 loop is CASRAEISGNTIYF. CDR3 DNA sequence: TGTGCCAGCAGAGCCGAGATATCTGGAAACACCATATATTTT. The chain carries TRBV2 and TRBJ1-3; D unresolved. With 6 bases removed from V and 1 base from J, the gap between germline ends came to 10 bases. The length of the CDR3 is 14 residues. Germline V gene lookup returns CDR1 SNHLY and CDR2 FYNNEI.

The chain combines TRBV9 with TRBJ1-2; tentative D call: TRBD1 (5 bases). The germline V gene encodes CDR1 SGDLS and CDR2 YYNGEE. V was trimmed by 3 bases and J by 7 bases, leaving 19 bases between them. This CDR3 has 15 residues. The DNA for the CDR3 is TGTGCCAGCAGCGAGCATGTCGGAGGGGTTAGTGGCTACACCTTC. This translates into CASSEHVGGVSGYTF.

The chain combines TRBV6-5 with TRBJ1-1; tentative D call: TRBD1 (6 bases). The CDR3 length is 13 residues. CDR1 and CDR2 from the germline V gene are MNHEY and SVGAGI. With 5 bases removed from V and 5 bases from J, the gap between germline ends came to 12 bases. The CDR3 sequence: CASSTVRGTEAFF. The CDR3 bases are TGTGCCAGCAGTACTGTGAGGGGGACTGAAGCTTTCTTT.

The V gene is TRBV18, the J gene TRBJ2-7, with D perhaps matching TRBD1 (5 bases). CDR1 and CDR2 (germline): KGHSH, LQKENI. Trimming cost V 0 bases and J 2 bases, with 11 bases left between them. This CDR3 is built from 15 residues. The CDR3 region has the DNA TGTGCCAGCTCACCACCAAAGGGGCCCGCCTACGAGCAGTACTTC. Translation gives CASSPPKGPAYEQYF.

This chain joins TRBV9 and TRBJ2-5; tentative D call: TRBD2 (5 bases). Trimming shortened V by 0 bases and J by 5 bases, and 17 bases separated the two germline ends. CDR1 is SGDLS, CDR2 YYNGEE, per germline. The CDR3 loop spans 16 amino acids. CDR3 DNA: TGTGCCAGCAGCGTAGAACGGACTTCAATTGTGGAGACCCAGTACTTC. Its protein is CASSVERTSIVETQYF.

V gene TRBV9 combines with J gene TRBJ2-3; weak D call: TRBD2 (6 bases). The germline V gene has CDR1 SGDLS and CDR2 YYNGEE. V lost 2 bases and J lost 3, with 16 bases in between. The CDR3 is made up of 16 amino acids. This CDR3 reads CASSVPGSPGTDTQYF. The CDR3 DNA reads as TGTGCCAGCAGCGTCCCCGGGAGCCCTGGGACAGATACGCAGTATTTT.

This clone appeared a single time. The CDR3 protein is CASSLYWTGGRHGYTF. In DNA form, the CDR3 reads TGTGCCAGCAGCTTATACTGGACAGGGGGCAGACATGGCTACACCTTC. This chain joins TRBV5-6 and TRBJ1-2; 11 bases are shared with TRBD1. Germline V gives CDR1 SGHDT, CDR2 YYEEEE. The CDR3 runs 16 residues. Germline trimming cut 2 bases from V and 6 bases from J; bases unmatched to any gene: 9.

J is TRBJ2-7 and V is TRBV28; 9 bases map to TRBD2. Germline values: CDR1 MDHEN, CDR2 SYDVKM. After removal of 1 base from V and 2 bases from J, the junction contained 6 bases not matched to a gene. This CDR3 is 16 amino acids long. Here the CDR3 reads CASSLLAGGNPYEQYF. The CDR3 DNA sequence: TGTGCCAGCAGTTTATTGGCGGGAGGGAACCCCTACGAGCAGTACTTC.